The clone carrying this TCR beta chain was recorded many times. The data were obtained in a study of Graves' ophthalmopathy and Graves' hyperthyroidism. This CDR3 region has 13 residues. Germline loops: CDR1 LGHNA, CDR2 YSLEER. The V end lost 1 base, the J end lost 4 bases, and 7 bases lay between the germline ends. Each donor who had ophthalmopathy showed moderate-to-severe activity, a CAS of ≥3, a NOSPECS of ≥4, and a duration under 3 months. Excluded were patients with other autoimmune diseases, uncontrolled infections, pregnancy or lactation. PBMCs were density-gradient isolated from approximately 9.8 ml fresh blood. Transcripts of RNA were the source for amplifying TCR beta CDR3 regions. The first round was an RT-PCR with HTBI primers, and the second round was a multiplex PCR. MiXCR was run by TCRdb on the multiplex PCR reads, yielding one entry per CDR3 protein. This table holds around 600,000 distinct CDR3 sequences, approximately 39% found once.

The receptor was derived from an adult man with Graves' ophthalmopathy. The sample was peripheral blood. This rearrangement joins TRBV4-3 to TRBJ1-2; D remains unclear. The CDR3 region is CASSQGPLYGYTF. CDR3 nucleotides: TGCGCCAGCAGCCAAGGACCTCTCTATGGCTACACCTTC.